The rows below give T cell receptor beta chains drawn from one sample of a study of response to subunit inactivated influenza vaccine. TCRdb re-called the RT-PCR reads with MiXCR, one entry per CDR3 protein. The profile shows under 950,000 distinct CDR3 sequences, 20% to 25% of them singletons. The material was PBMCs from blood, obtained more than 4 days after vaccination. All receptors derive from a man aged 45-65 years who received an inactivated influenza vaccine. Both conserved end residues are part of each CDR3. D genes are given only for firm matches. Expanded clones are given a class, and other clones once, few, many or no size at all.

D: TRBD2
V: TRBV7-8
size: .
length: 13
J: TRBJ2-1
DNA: TGTGCCAGCAGCTTCCTGACTAGCGGGGAGCAGTTCTTC
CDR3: CASSFLTSGEQFF

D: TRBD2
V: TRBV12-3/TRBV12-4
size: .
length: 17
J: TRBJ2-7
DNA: TGTGCCAGCAGTTTAACGGGGGGTCTAGCGGGAAAGTCCGAGCAGTACTTC
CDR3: CASSLTGGLAGKSEQYF

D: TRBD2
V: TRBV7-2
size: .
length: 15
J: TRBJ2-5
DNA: TGTGCCAGCAGCCGGGCGGGAGGGCCTGTAGAGACCCAGTACTTC
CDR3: CASSRAGGPVETQYF

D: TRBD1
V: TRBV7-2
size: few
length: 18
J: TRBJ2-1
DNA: TGTGCCAGCAGCTTAGCGTACGGGACAGGGCTTTTTTTCAATGAGCAGTTCTTC
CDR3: CASSLAYGTGLFFNEQFF

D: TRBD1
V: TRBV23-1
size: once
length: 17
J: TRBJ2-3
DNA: TGCGCCAGCAGTCAATGCTCGGGACAGGAGCTAACAGATACGCAGTATTTT
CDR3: CASSQCSGQELTDTQYF

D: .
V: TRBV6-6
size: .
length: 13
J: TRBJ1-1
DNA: TGTGCCAGCAGTTACTCGATCGGGACTGAAGCTTTCTTT
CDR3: CASSYSIGTEAFF

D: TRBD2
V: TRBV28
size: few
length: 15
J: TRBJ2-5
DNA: TGTGCCAGCAGTACAAAGCGGGGGGGTAGAGAGACCCAGTACTTC
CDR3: CASSTKRGGRETQYF

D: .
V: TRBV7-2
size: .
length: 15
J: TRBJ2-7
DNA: TGTGCCAGCAGCTTAGGATTTGCGGCAATCTACGAGCAGTACTTC
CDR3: CASSLGFAAIYEQYF

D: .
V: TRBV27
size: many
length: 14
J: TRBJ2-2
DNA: TGTGCCAGCAGGCCCTCAAGTAACACCGGGGAGCTGTTTTTT
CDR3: CASRPSSNTGELFF

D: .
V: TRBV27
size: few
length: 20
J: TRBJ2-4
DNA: TGTGCCAGCAAGCCATCTTCTTTCCCGGGACTCGAGATGGCCAAAAACATTCAGTACTTC
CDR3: CASKPSSFPGLEMAKNIQYF

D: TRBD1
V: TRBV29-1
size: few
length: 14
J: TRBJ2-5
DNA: TGCAGCGTGGGTTTGACAGGGATGAGGGAGACCCAGTACTTC
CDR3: CSVGLTGMRETQYF

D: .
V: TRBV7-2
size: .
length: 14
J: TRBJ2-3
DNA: TGTGCCAGCAGCTTGACGGGAGCCTCAGATACGCAGTATTTT
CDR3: CASSLTGASDTQYF

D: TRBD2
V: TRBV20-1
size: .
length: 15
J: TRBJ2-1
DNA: TGCAGTGCTAGAGGGTCGGGAGGCCCGTACAATGAGCAGTTCTTC
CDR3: CSARGSGGPYNEQFF

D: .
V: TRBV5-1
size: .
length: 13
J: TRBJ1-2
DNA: TGCGCCAGCAGCTACGCGACAACCGACGGCTACACCTTC
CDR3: CASSYATTDGYTF

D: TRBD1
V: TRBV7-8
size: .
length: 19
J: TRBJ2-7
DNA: TGTGCCAGCAGCTTAAGGCCGACAGGGGAAAATACGAGGACCTACGAGCAGTACTTC
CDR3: CASSLRPTGENTRTYEQYF

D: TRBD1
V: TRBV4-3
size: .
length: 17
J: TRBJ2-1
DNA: TGCGCCAGCAGCCCCACAGGGGCCCCAATCTCCTACAATGAGCAGTTCTTC
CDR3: CASSPTGAPISYNEQFF

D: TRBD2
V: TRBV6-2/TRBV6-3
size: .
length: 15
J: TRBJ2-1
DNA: TGTGCCAGCAGCCGCGGGGGAGCGGGAGGGCATGAGCAGTTCTTC
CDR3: CASSRGGAGGHEQFF

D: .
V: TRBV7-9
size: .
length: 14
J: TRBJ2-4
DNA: TGTGCCAGCAGCGAGGGACTAGCCAAAAACATTCAGTACTTC
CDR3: CASSEGLAKNIQYF

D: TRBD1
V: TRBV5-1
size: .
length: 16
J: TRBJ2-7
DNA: TGCGCCAGCAGCTTCCAGAGTCCGGGACAGGGGGCCGAGCAGTACTTC
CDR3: CASSFQSPGQGAEQYF

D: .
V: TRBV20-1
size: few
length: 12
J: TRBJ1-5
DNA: TGCAGTGCTAAACAGGGTACTCAGCCCCAGCATTTT
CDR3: CSAKQGTQPQHF

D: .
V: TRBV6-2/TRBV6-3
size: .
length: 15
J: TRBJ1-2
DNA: TGTGCCAGCAGTGAGGCAAAAGGAGGGATCTATGGCTACACCTTC
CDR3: CASSEAKGGIYGYTF

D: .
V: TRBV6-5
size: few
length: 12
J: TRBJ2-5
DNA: TGTGCCAGCAGTTACTCTCAAGAGACCCAGTACTTC
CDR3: CASSYSQETQYF

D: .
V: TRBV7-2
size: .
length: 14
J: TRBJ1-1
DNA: TGTGCCAGCAGCTTACTGGGGGCATACACTGAAGCTTTCTTT
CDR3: CASSLLGAYTEAFF

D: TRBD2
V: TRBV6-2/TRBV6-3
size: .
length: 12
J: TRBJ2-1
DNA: TGTGCCAGCCTGGGACTAGCGGATGAGCAGTTCTTC
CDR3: CASLGLADEQFF

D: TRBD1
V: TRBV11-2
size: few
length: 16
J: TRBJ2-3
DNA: TGTGCCAGCAGCTCAGGGACCGGGACAGTCACAGATACGCAGTATTTT
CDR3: CASSSGTGTVTDTQYF

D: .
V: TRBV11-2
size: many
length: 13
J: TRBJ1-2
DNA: TGTGCCAGCAGCTTAGATGACAGTTATGGCTACACCTTC
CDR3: CASSLDDSYGYTF

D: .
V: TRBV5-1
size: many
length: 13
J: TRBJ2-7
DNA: TGCGCCAGCAGCTTGGCTGGCAGCTACGAGCAGTACTTC
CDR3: CASSLAGSYEQYF

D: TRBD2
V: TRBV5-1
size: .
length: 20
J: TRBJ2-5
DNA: TGCGCCAGCAGCGAAACCCACTCCGGGACTAGCGGGAGTAACCAAGAGACCCAGTACTTC
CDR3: CASSETHSGTSGSNQETQYF

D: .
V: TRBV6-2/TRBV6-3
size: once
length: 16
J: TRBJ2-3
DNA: TGTGCCAGCAGTTACTCGGGCAGGGTCGGGACAGATACGCAGTATTTT
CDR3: CASSYSGRVGTDTQYF

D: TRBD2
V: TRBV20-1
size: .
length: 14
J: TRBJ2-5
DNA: TGCAGTGCTACCCCGACTAGCGGGGAAGAGACCCAGTACTTC
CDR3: CSATPTSGEETQYF

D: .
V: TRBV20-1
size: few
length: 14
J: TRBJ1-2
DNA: TGCAGTGCCGGCTCCGGGACAAGCTACTATGGCTACACCTTC
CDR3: CSAGSGTSYYGYTF

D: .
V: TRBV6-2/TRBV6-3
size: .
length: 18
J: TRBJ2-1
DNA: TGTGCCAGCAGTTTACTCCAGGGAGCCGGGATCTCCTACAATGAGCAGTTCTTC
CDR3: CASSLLQGAGISYNEQFF

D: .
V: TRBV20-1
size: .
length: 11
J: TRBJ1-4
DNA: TGCAGTGCCTATAAACAGGAAAAACTGTTTTTT
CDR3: CSAYKQEKLFF

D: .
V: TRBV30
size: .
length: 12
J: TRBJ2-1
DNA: TGTGCCTGGAGTGTACCCACACCTGAGCAGTTCTTC
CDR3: CAWSVPTPEQFF